Each of the 12 T cell receptor beta chains below was sequenced from the same sample in a study of molecular identifiers for immune sequencing clone quantification. TCRdb called the PCR reads again in MiXCR, with one record for every CDR3 protein. Seen here are over 550,000 distinct CDR3 sequences, 25% observed once, and the top ten hold 0.78%. The specimen was naive CD8+ T cells from blood, with Jurkat cell RNA spiked in. The subset was: FACS-sorted CD8+CD4-CCR7+CD45RA+ naive T cells. The receptors stem from a human donor in good health. Some libraries in this study had Jurkat cell RNA spiked in.

In its sample, this clonotype was seen many times. The chain employs TRBV5-1 and TRBJ2-7, with D perhaps matching TRBD2 (6 bases). Deletions cut 0 bases from V and 0 bases from J, with 10 bases between. The CDR3 contains 15 residues. Per germline, CDR1 SGHRS and CDR2 YFSETQ. This CDR3 is CASSLDYGSSYEQYF. The CDR3 DNA reads as TGCGCCAGCAGCTTGGATTACGGGAGCTCCTACGAGCAGTACTTC.

This chain uses TRBV23-1 with TRBJ2-3, with D tentatively TRBD1 (6 bases). TRBV23-1 is assigned to the ORF class and has an uncertain function. The CDR3 spans 14 residues. Trimming pared 1 base from V and 4 bases from J, leaving 9 bases between. The CDR3 DNA reads as TGCGCCAGCAGTCAATTCAGGGGTCCAGATACGCAGTATTTT. Translating it yields CASSQFRGPDTQYF.

About this clonotype: A read error is possible here, since a much larger clone lies one base away. This chain joins TRBV7-9 and TRBJ2-2, with D uncertain. This CDR3 has 12 residues. CDR1 is SEHNR and CDR2 is FQNEAQ in the germline V gene (reference sequence). Trimming stripped 5 bases from V and 7 bases from J, with 8 bases between. The DNA for the CDR3 is TGTGCCAGCAGCGGATACATCGGGGAGCTGTTTTTT. It encodes CASSGYIGELFF.

Concerning this clonotype: Its ends do not fully match the called genes, so a read error is possible. The V gene is TRBV27, the J gene TRBJ1-5; D ambiguous. This CDR3 contains 15 residues. In germline, CDR1 is MNHEY, CDR2 SMNVEV (reference sequence). CDR3 nucleotide sequence: TGTGCCAGCAGTTTAGTGGCATATAGCGATCAGCCCCAGCATTTT. Translating it yields CASSLVAYSDQPQHF.

DNA of the CDR3: TGTGCCTGGAGTGTACATTCTGAAGCTTTCTTT. It codes for CAWSVHSEAFF. The chain combines TRBV30 with TRBJ1-1, with D unclear. The CDR3 totals 11 residues. In germline, CDR1 is GTSNPN, CDR2 SVGIG (reference sequence). The V end lost 0 bases, the J end lost 6 bases, and 5 bases lay between the germline ends.

This rearrangement joins TRBV7-8 to TRBJ2-1, with D perhaps TRBD1 (5 bases). Germline CDR1 SGHVS, CDR2 FQNEAQ. The CDR3 extends over 12 amino acids. V lost 2 bases and J lost 7, with 6 bases in between. The CDR3 loop reads CASSLHRNEQFF. The CDR3 region has the DNA TGTGCCAGCAGCTTACACAGGAATGAGCAGTTCTTC. The full variable domain, its missing parts supplied by reference TRBV7-8 and TRBJ2-1, is GAGVSQSPRYKVAKRGQDVALRCDPISGHVSLFWYQQALGQGPEFLTYFQNEAQLDKSGLPSDRFFAERPEGSVSTLKIQRTQQEDSAVYLCASSLHRNEQFFGPGTRLTVL.

This clonotype was observed a few times. This rearrangement joins TRBV27 to TRBJ2-7, with unresolved D. With 2 bases removed from V and 0 bases from J, the gap between germline ends came to 8 bases. Germline lookup yields CDR1 MNHEY and CDR2 SMNVEV (reference sequence). This CDR3 spans 14 amino acids. CDR3 in DNA: TGTGCCAGCAGTTTAAATTATGGCTCCTACGAGCAGTACTTC. Its protein product is CASSLNYGSYEQYF.

V usage is TRBV12-3 or TRBV12-4 and J usage is TRBJ1-2; 8 bases map to TRBD1. Germline trimming cut 5 bases from V and 7 bases from J; bases unmatched to any gene: 12. The CDR3 contains 15 residues. Here the CDR3 reads CASSETSGTGVGYTF. CDR3 coding DNA: TGTGCCAGCAGTGAAACTTCCGGGACAGGTGTTGGCTACACCTTC.

The V gene is TRBV19, the J gene TRBJ1-6, with no clear D. CDR3 length equals 13 residues. V shed 7 bases and J shed 10 bases, with 14 bases lying between them. Germline V gene data show CDR1 as LNHDA and CDR2 as SQIVND (reference sequence). DNA for the CDR3: TGTGCCAGTACCGGGCCATACGACTCACCCCTCCACTTT. Its protein product is CASTGPYDSPLHF.

The chain joins TRBV27 to TRBJ2-7; possibly TRBD1 or TRBD2 for D (6 bases each). Trimming took off 2 bases at V and 6 bases at J, with 17 bases between the two ends. The germline CDR1 and CDR2 sequences are MNHEY and SMNVEV (reference sequence). The CDR3 is 15 residues long. DNA for the CDR3: TGTGCCAGCAGTTTAATCGGGGGCAGGGACCCCGAGCAGTACTTC. Amino acid sequence: CASSLIGGRDPEQYF.

About this clonotype itself: Sequence at one end of the junction differs from germline and may be a read error. The genes are TRBV7-6 and TRBJ2-2; D not certain. The CDR3 spans 14 residues. The germline V gene encodes CDR1 SGHVS and CDR2 FNYEAQ. This CDR3 reads CASGLRHYTGELFF. The CDR3 nucleotides read TGTGCCAGCGGCTTAAGGCATTACACCGGGGAGCTGTTTTTT.

This clonotype was counted ten times or more. This chain joins TRBV29-1 and TRBJ2-7; D call uncertain. Trimming left V 3 bases short and J 7 bases short, with 13 bases between. Germline V gene sequence: CDR1 SQVTM, CDR2 ANQGSEA. This CDR3 has 12 residues. The CDR3 DNA reads TGCAGCGTTGATTTCGGCTTAGGGGAGCAGTACTTC. Translated, it gives CSVDFGLGEQYF.